The 14 T cell receptor beta chains in this list originate from one sample, sequenced in a study of blood T cell repertoires in COVID-19. Data came from immunoSEQ multiplex PCR; TCRdb stores just in-frame clones and leaves some out. This repertoire shows 100,000 to 120,000 clones, about 85% found once; its top ten account for around 3.9%. Material: peripheral blood. The receptors come from a man between 50 and 59 years old with acute or convalescent COVID-19.

The chain links TRBV6-5 to TRBJ2-5, with 10 bases lining up with TRBD1. The CDR3 extends over 14 amino acids. The ends lost 0 bases at V and 9 bases at J; junction bases unmatched: 4. Germline values: CDR1 MNHEY, CDR2 SVGAGI. The CDR3 sequence is CASSYSQDRGAQYF. The CDR3, as DNA: TGTGCCAGCAGTTACTCCCAGGACAGGGGGGCCCAGTACTTC.

CDR3 coding DNA: TGTGCCAGCAGCCGGGGAGAGATCTCTGGGGCCAACGTCCTGACTTTC. It specifies CASSRGEISGANVLTF. The rearrangement joins TRBV7-3 to TRBJ2-6; the D gene is possibly TRBD2 (5 bases). Germline values: CDR1 SGHTA, CDR2 FQGTGA. V was trimmed by 5 bases and J by 0 bases, leaving 11 bases between them. This CDR3 region has 16 residues.

J is TRBJ2-7 and V is TRBV25-1; TRBD1 might be the D (5 bases). Germline CDR1 reads MGHDK; CDR2 reads SYGVNS. Trimming removed 2 bases from V and 2 bases from J, with 10 bases in between. This CDR3 has 14 amino acids. The chain's CDR3 is CASSEPSGPYEQYF. CDR3 nucleotide sequence: TGTGCCAGCAGTGAACCCTCAGGGCCCTACGAGCAGTACTTC.

V is TRBV11-2 and J is TRBJ1-5; possible D gene TRBD1, 6 bases. V was clipped by 0 bases and J by 2 bases, with 17 bases between them. Looked up from germline, CDR1 is SGHAT and CDR2 is FQNNGV. CDR3 size: 18 residues. The CDR3 DNA sequence: TGTGCCAGCAGCTTAGACCTACAGGGCCCAGGGGGCAATCAGCCCCAGCATTTT. Protein: CASSLDLQGPGGNQPQHF.

This chain joins TRBV6-5 and TRBJ2-3; D gene ambiguous. This CDR3 spans 14 amino acids. Germline V gene sequence: CDR1 MNHEY, CDR2 SVGAGI. V was shortened by 0 bases and J by 6 bases, with 10 bases between the two germline ends. CDR3 residues: CASSYSIVRDTQYF. CDR3 nucleotide sequence: TGTGCCAGCAGTTACTCGATAGTACGGGATACGCAGTATTTT.

This sequence joins TRBV6-1 and TRBJ2-3; possible D gene TRBD1, 6 bases. The germline V and J ends were trimmed by 1 base and 1 base, with 9 bases remaining between them. This CDR3 spans 15 amino acids. Germline V lookup: CDR1 MNHNS, CDR2 SASEGT. CDR3 bases: TGTGCCAGCAGTGAAGGGGGGCGGCGCACAGATACGCAGTATTTT. Translation: CASSEGGRRTDTQYF.

The chain employs TRBV1 and TRBJ2-3; TRBD2, as called in the table, went unchecked against the DNA. TRBV1 is a pseudogene segment. The CDR3 is 17 residues long. The CDR3 region is CTSSRHLAGGRTDTQYF. CDR3 DNA: TGCACCAGCAGCCGCCACTTAGCGGGAGGGCGTACAGATACGCAGTATTTT.

This sequence joins TRBV19 and TRBJ1-6; tentative D call: TRBD1 (5 bases). Per the germline V gene, CDR1 is LNHDA and CDR2 is SQIVND (reference sequence). The CDR3 has 15 amino acids. Trimming left V 8 bases short and J 4 bases short, with 15 bases between. The CDR3 DNA sequence: TGTGCCAGTGAGTACCCAGGGCCGTATAATTCACCCCTCCACTTT. It is translated as CASEYPGPYNSPLHF.

Worth noting for this clone: This CDR3 is missing its conserved last phenylalanine or tryptophan, likely due to a read error. The DNA is omitted, as the CDR3 cannot be located on it reliably, and the CDR3 follows TCRdb's listing. This sequence joins TRBV28 and TRBJ1-1; the table's D gene call, TRBD1, was not cross checked with the DNA. The CDR3 is 16 amino acids in total, end residues counted. Germline V gives CDR1 MDHEN, CDR2 SYDVKM. CDR3 sequence: CASSFPRGQAERRMLL.

The gene calls are TRBV24-1 and TRBJ2-1; weak D call: TRBD2 (6 bases). The CDR3 is made up of 15 amino acids. V was pared by 0 bases and J by 7 bases, with 12 bases between. CDR1 and CDR2 (germline): KGHDR, SFDVKD. CDR3 DNA: TGTGCCACCAGTGATTTGTCGGGGGACGGGAATGAGCAGTTCTTC. It codes for CATSDLSGDGNEQFF.

This chain joins TRBV12-3 or TRBV12-4 and TRBJ1-1; possible D gene TRBD1, 5 bases. V dropped 6 bases and J dropped 0 bases, with 8 bases sitting between them. The CDR3 covers 13 residues. Here the CDR3 reads CASRRQMNTEAFF. DNA for the CDR3: TGTGCCAGCAGGCGACAGATGAACACTGAAGCTTTCTTT.

This chain connects TRBV12-5 to TRBJ1-5; TRBD1 aligns across 9 bases. The junction had 10 bases not matched to a gene; V was cut back by 5 bases and J by 5 bases. The CDR3 runs to 16 residues. Germline V gene sequence: CDR1 LGHNT, CDR2 FRNRAP. The CDR3 loop is CASGLLDTGGDQPQHF. The CDR3 nucleotides read TGTGCTAGTGGTCTCCTGGATACAGGGGGCGATCAGCCCCAGCATTTT.

This rearrangement joins TRBV15 to TRBJ2-3; perhaps TRBD1 as D (5 bases). The CDR3 is made up of 16 amino acids. Trimming cost V 0 bases and J 3 bases, with 13 bases left between them. CDR1 LNHNV and CDR2 YYDKDF come from the germline V gene (reference sequence). This CDR3 reads CATSRDRVRATDTQYF. In nucleotides, the CDR3 is TGTGCCACCAGCAGAGATCGGGTCAGGGCTACAGATACGCAGTATTTT.

The genes are TRBV11-2 and TRBJ1-3; no firm D call. Germline V gene data show CDR1 as SGHAT and CDR2 as FQNNGV. V was clipped by 0 bases and J by 0 bases, with 6 bases between them. There are 15 residues in the CDR3. The CDR3 loop reads CASSLERGSGNTIYF. The CDR3 DNA is TGTGCCAGCAGCTTAGAGAGAGGCTCTGGAAACACCATATATTTT.